Listed below are T cell receptor beta chains from one sample, sequenced in a study of T cell responses to AZD1222 COVID-19 vaccine. Generated by immunoSEQ multiplex PCR, the TCRdb table keeps only in-frame clones and is missing some. The sample has 120,000 or so clones; around 89% are singletons. Sequencing used peripheral blood, obtained on day 0 of MenACWY control vaccination. These receptors all stem from an adult in good health. CDR3s include the opening cysteine and the closing phenylalanine or tryptophan. A D gene is named only where the DNA matches it firmly. Size tells how often a clone was seen (once, few, many) or the class of an expanded clone, and some rows leave it out.

.,TRBJ2-1,TRBV9,.,TGTGCCAGCAGCGTAGCTCCGAGCTCCTACAATGAGCAGTTCTTC,CASSVAPSSYNEQFF
.,TRBJ2-7,TRBV27,.,TGTGCCAGCAGTTCTAGGGGCTCCTACGAGCAGTACTTC,CASSSRGSYEQYF
once,TRBJ2-1,TRBV20-1,.,TGCAGTGCTAGAGATCAGAGTGAGCAGTTCTTC,CSARDQSEQFF
.,TRBJ2-7,TRBV6-1,.,TGTGCCAGCAGTGATAGCCCGCTTGGCCCCTACGAGCAGTACTTC,CASSDSPLGPYEQYF
.,TRBJ2-7,TRBV12-5,TRBD1,TGTGCTAGTGGTCCGGGACAGACTTACTACGAGCAGTACTTC,CASGPGQTYYEQYF
.,TRBJ1-1,TRBV7-8,.,TGTGCCAGCAGCTTAGCGCTACAGGGCCAAGCTTTCTTT,CASSLALQGQAFF
.,TRBJ2-7,TRBV5-1,TRBD1,TGCGCCAGCAGCCCGAAGCTCCCCGGACAGGGGGAATACGAGCAGTACTTC,CASSPKLPGQGEYEQYF
.,TRBJ1-1,TRBV27,.,TGTGCCAGCAGTTTATTGTTGGGCGAAAGTTACACTGAAGCTTTCTTT,CASSLLLGESYTEAFF
.,TRBJ1-1,TRBV7-9,.,TGTGCCAGCAGCTTTCGCGGTGGGACTGAAGCTTTCTTT,CASSFRGGTEAFF
.,TRBJ1-1,TRBV11-2,TRBD1,TGTGCCAGCAGCGGCTACAGGGGCCCCTCGGGAGCTTTCTTT,CASSGYRGPSGAFF
.,TRBJ1-5,TRBV25-1,.,TGTGCCAGCAGTTACGGCCCGCAGCCCCAGCATTTT,CASSYGPQPQHF
.,TRBJ1-2,TRBV3-1/TRBV3-2,.,TGTGCCAGCAGCCAGGCCGGGGGCTACACCTTC,CASSQAGGYTF
.,TRBJ2-3,TRBV13,.,TGTGCCAGCAGCCATACCTCTAGCTATCCTAGCACAGATACGCAGTATTTT,CASSHTSSYPSTDTQYF
.,TRBJ1-1,TRBV10-2,.,TGCGCCAGCCGGGACTCCTCCACTGAAGCTTTCTTT,CASRDSSTEAFF
.,TRBJ1-1,TRBV5-1,.,TGCGCCAGCAGCTTGACGGCTGGGGGCCTTGAAGCTTTCTTT,CASSLTAGGLEAFF
.,TRBJ2-1,TRBV5-4,TRBD2,TGTGCCAGCAGCTTGGGGGGAGGGTCCTACAATGAGCAGTTCTTC,CASSLGGGSYNEQFF
.,TRBJ1-5,TRBV19,.,TGTGCCAGTAGTATCCTGGACGGGAACAATCAGCCCCAGCATTTT,CASSILDGNNQPQHF
.,TRBJ1-5,TRBV5-8,.,TGTGCCAGCAGCTTGACTCTAGGGACCGATAGCAATCAGCCCCAGCATTTT,CASSLTLGTDSNQPQHF